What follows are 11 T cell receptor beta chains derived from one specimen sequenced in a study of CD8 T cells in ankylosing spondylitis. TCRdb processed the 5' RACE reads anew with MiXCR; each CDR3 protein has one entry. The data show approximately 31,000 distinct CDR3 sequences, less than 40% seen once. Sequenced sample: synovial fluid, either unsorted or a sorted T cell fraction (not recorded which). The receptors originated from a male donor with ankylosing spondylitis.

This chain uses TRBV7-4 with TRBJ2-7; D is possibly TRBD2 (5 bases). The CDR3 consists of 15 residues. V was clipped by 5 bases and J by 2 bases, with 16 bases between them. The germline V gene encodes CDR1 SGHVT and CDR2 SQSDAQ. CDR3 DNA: TGTGCCAGCAGCACACTTACCGGGAAGACCTACGAGCAGTACTTC. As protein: CASSTLTGKTYEQYF. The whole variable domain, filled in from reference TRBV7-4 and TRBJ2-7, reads GAGVSQSPRYKVAKRGRDVALRCDSISGHVTLYWYRQTLGQGSEVLTYSQSDAQRDKSGRPSGRFSAERPERSVSTLKIQRTEQGDSAVYLCASSTLTGKTYEQYFGPGTRLTVT.

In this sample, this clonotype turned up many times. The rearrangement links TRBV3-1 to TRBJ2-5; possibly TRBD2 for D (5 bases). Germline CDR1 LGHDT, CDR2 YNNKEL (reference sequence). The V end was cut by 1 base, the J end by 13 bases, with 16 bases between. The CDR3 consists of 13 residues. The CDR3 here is CASSQGRSSGRYF. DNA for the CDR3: TGTGCCAGCAGCCAAGGGAGGTCCTCGGGCAGGTACTTC.

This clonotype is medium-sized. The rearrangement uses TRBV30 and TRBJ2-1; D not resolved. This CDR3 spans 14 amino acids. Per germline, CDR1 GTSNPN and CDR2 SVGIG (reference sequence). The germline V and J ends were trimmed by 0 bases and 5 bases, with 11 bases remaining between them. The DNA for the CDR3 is TGTGCCTGGAGTGTACTGGGGATGGACAATGAGCAGTTCTTC. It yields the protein CAWSVLGMDNEQFF.

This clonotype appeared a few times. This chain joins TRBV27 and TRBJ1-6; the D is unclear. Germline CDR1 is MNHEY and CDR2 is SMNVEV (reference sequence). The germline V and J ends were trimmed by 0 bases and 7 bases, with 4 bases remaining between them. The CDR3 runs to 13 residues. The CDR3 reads CASSLSVNSPLHF. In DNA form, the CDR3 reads TGTGCCAGCAGTTTATCTGTGAATTCACCCCTCCACTTT.

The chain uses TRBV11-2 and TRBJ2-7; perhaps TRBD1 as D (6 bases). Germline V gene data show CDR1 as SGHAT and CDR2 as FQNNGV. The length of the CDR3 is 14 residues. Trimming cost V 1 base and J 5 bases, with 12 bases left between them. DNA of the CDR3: TGTGCCAGCAGCTTAGGACAGGCCTTCGACGAGCAGTACTTC. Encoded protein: CASSLGQAFDEQYF. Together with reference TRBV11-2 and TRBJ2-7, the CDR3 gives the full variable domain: EAGVAQSPRYKIIEKRQSVAFWCNPISGHATLYWYQQILGQGPKLLIQFQNNGVVDDSQLPKDRFSAERLKGVDSTLKIQPAKLEDSAVYLCASSLGQAFDEQYFGPGTRLTVT.

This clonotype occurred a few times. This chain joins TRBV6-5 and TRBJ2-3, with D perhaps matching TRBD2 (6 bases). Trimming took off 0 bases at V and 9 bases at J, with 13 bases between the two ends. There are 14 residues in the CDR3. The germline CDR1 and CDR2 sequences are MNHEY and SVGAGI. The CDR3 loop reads CASSYSLTSDTQYF. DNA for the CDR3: TGTGCCAGCAGTTACTCATTGACTAGTGACACGCAGTATTTT.

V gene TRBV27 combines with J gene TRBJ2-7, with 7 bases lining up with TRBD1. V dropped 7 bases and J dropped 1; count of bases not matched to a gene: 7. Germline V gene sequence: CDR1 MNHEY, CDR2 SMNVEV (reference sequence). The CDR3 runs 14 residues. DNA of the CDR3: TGTGCCAGCAAGGGGGCTTTTGCGTCCTACGAGCAGTACTTC. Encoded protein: CASKGAFASYEQYF.

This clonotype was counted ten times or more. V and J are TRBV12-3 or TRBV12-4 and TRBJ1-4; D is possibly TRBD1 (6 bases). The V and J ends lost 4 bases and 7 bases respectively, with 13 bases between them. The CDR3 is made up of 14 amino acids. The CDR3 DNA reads TGTGCCAGCAGTTCGACCGGGACAAGTGAAAAACTGTTTTTT. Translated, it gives CASSSTGTSEKLFF.

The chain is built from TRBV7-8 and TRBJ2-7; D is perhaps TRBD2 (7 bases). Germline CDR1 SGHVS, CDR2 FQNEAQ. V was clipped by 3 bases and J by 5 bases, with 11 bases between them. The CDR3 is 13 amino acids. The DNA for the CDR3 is TGTGCCAGCAGCTTGGGGGCGGGGGACGAGCAGTACTTC. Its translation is CASSLGAGDEQYF.

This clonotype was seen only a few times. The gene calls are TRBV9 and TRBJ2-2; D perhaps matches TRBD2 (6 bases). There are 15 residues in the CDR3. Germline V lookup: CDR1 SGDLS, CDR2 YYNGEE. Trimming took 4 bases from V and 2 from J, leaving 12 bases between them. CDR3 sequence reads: CASSPTSFNTGELFF. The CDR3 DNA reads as TGTGCCAGCAGCCCGACTAGTTTTAACACCGGGGAGCTGTTTTTT.

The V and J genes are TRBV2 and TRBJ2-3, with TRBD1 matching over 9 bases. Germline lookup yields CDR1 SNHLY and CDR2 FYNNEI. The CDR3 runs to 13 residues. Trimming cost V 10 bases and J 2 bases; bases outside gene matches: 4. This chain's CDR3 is CAIQGASTDTQYF. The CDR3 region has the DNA TGTGCCATACAGGGGGCTTCCACAGATACGCAGTATTTT. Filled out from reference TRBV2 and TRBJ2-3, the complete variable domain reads EPEVTQTPSHQVTQMGQEVILRCVPISNHLYFYWYRQILGQKVEFLVSFYNNEISEKSEIFDDQFSVERPDGSNFTLKIRSTKLEDSAMYFCAIQGASTDTQYFGPGTRLTVL.